Following are 25 T cell receptor beta chains from one sample sequenced in a study of beta chain features in type 1 diabetes. Expressed TCRB transcripts were sequenced because the isolated RNA had all been reverse transcribed beforehand. Here immunoSEQ multiplex PCR was the method, and the copy in TCRdb shows in-frame clones only, minus some. The sample yields under 300,000 clones, about 26% seen once. Sequenced sample: central memory CD4+ T cells from blood. These receptors were obtained from a man aged 25-45 years in good health.

A few counts support this clone. The rearrangement uses TRBV5-1 and TRBJ2-7; tentative D call: TRBD2 (5 bases). Germline CDR1 is SGHRS and CDR2 is YFSETQ. CDR3 length: 12 amino acids. V lost 7 bases and J 7 bases, leaving 15 bases between the germline ends. The CDR3 DNA is TGCGCCAGCCGGGCCCACCGGGGTGAGCAGTACTTC. Residues: CASRAHRGEQYF. The complete variable domain, with remaining parts taken from reference TRBV5-1 and TRBJ2-7, reads KAGVTQTPRYLIKTRGQQVTLSCSPISGHRSVSWYQQTPGQGLQFLFEYFSETQRNKGNFPGRFSGRQFSNSRSEMNVSTLELGDSALYLCASRAHRGEQYFGPGTRLTVT.

The sample holds a few counts of this clone. This sequence joins TRBV5-1 and TRBJ2-5; 11 bases are shared with TRBD1. The CDR3 length is 15 residues. J lost 5 bases, V lost 4 bases, and 7 bases had no gene match. Germline V gene lookup returns CDR1 SGHRS and CDR2 YFSETQ. In DNA, the CDR3 is TGCGCCAGCAGCCTCGGACAGGGGGCGTGGGAGACCCAGTACTTC. It yields the protein CASSLGQGAWETQYF.

The chain employs TRBV7-2 and TRBJ2-6; no clear D gene. The length of the CDR3 is 14 residues. Trimming took off 3 bases at V and 2 bases at J, with 5 bases between the two ends. Germline V lookup: CDR1 SGHTA, CDR2 FQGNSA. The CDR3 reads CASSLGTGANVLTF. CDR3 sequence (DNA): TGTGCCAGCAGCTTGGGGACTGGGGCCAACGTCCTGACTTTC.

V gene TRBV19 combines with J gene TRBJ1-5, with D possibly matching TRBD1 (5 bases). V was clipped by 6 bases and J by 2 bases, with 20 bases between them. CDR1 LNHDA and CDR2 SQIVND come from the germline V gene (reference sequence). The CDR3 spans 17 residues. This CDR3 reads CASSYRSGDLRNQPQHF. Here the CDR3 DNA reads TGTGCCAGTAGCTATAGGTCGGGGGACCTCCGCAATCAGCCCCAGCATTTT.

This rearrangement joins TRBV7-2 to TRBJ2-3, with 7 bases identical to TRBD2. The J segment lost 4 bases and the V segment lost 3 bases, leaving 13 bases of the junction unmatched. This CDR3 region has 17 residues. The V gene's germline CDR1 is SGHTA and CDR2 FQGNSA. The CDR3 nucleotides are TGTGCCAGCAGCTTTGTCGCTAGCGGTACTGTCCCAGATACGCAGTATTTT. Protein product: CASSFVASGTVPDTQYF.

This clone was counted ten times or more. This chain joins TRBV30 and TRBJ1-5, with D unresolved. The V gene's germline CDR1 is GTSNPN and CDR2 SVGIG (reference sequence). Trimming took 0 bases from V and 9 from J, leaving 6 bases between them. The CDR3 has 11 residues. CDR3 bases: TGTGCCTGGAGTGTACAAGGGCCCCAGCATTTT. The encoded protein is CAWSVQGPQHF.

There are many counts of this clone. This rearrangement joins TRBV2 to TRBJ1-5, with D uncertain. The CDR3 runs to 16 residues. Germline V gives CDR1 SNHLY, CDR2 FYNNEI. V was clipped by 4 bases and J by 2 bases, with 15 bases between them. DNA of the CDR3: TGTGCCAGCAGTGGGGGTAGTGAGAGAGGCAATCAGCCCCAGCATTTT. This encodes CASSGGSERGNQPQHF.

This clone was detected a few times. The chain combines TRBV5-1 with TRBJ2-1, with 8 bases fitting TRBD1. The CDR3 loop spans 14 amino acids. CDR1 is SGHRS and CDR2 is YFSETQ in the germline V gene. V shed 2 bases, J shed 8 bases, and the junction held 6 bases outside the gene matches. In DNA form, the CDR3 reads TGCGCCAGCAGCTTAAGGACAGGGAGCGATGAGCAGTTCTTC. Amino acids: CASSLRTGSDEQFF.

The CDR3 region has the DNA TGTGCCAGCAGTTTACTAGGCGACGGGGGTCAGTACTTC. Translated: CASSLLGDGGQYF. The rearrangement uses TRBV28 and TRBJ2-4; maybe TRBD2 (6 bases). Per the germline V gene, CDR1 is MDHEN and CDR2 is SYDVKM. The V end was cut by 2 bases, the J end by 12 bases, with 14 bases between. The CDR3 has 13 amino acids.

A few counts support this clone. This chain connects TRBV20-1 to TRBJ2-1; 7 bases are shared with TRBD2. V lost 5 bases, J lost 7 bases, and 2 bases stayed unmatched. The CDR3 is made up of 11 amino acids. Per the germline V gene, CDR1 is DFQATT and CDR2 is SNEGSKA (reference sequence). In DNA, the CDR3 is TGCAGTGCTGGGAGGGTAAATGAGCAGTTCTTC. The encoded protein is CSAGRVNEQFF.

This clone was seen only a few times. The genes are TRBV6-6 and TRBJ2-4; no reliable D call. Trimming cost V 6 bases and J 1 base, with 7 bases left between them. The CDR3 covers 13 residues. CDR1 is MNHNY, CDR2 SVGAGI, per germline (reference sequence). CDR3 coding DNA: TGTGCCAGCAGCCCCGCGGCCAAAAACATTCAGTACTTC. Protein product: CASSPAAKNIQYF.

This rearrangement joins TRBV19 to TRBJ2-5; 7 nucleotides line up with TRBD2. This CDR3 has 17 amino acids. Germline assignment: CDR1 LNHDA and CDR2 SQIVND (reference sequence). V shed 3 bases, J shed 1 base, and the junction held 11 bases outside the gene matches. The CDR3 nucleotides are TGTGCCAGTAGTATTAAGTTCCGAGCGGGGAGCCAAGAGACCCAGTACTTC. It yields the protein CASSIKFRAGSQETQYF.

This clone has only one observation. The CDR3 here is CASSPVRDRGTDTQYF. DNA for the CDR3: TGTGCCAGCAGCCCCGTTAGGGACAGGGGAACAGATACGCAGTATTTT. V is TRBV4-2 and J is TRBJ2-3; 10 nucleotides align to TRBD1. The CDR3 is 16 amino acids. The germline V gene encodes CDR1 LGHNA and CDR2 YNFKEQ. V lost 4 bases, J lost 3 bases, and 7 bases stayed unmatched.

In its sample, this clone was seen a few times. The V gene is TRBV29-1, the J gene TRBJ2-1; 7 bases are shared with TRBD1. J gave up 4 bases and V 6 bases, and 3 bases lay outside the gene matches. Germline-derived CDR1 and CDR2 are SQVTM and ANQGSEA. This CDR3 region has 12 residues. CDR3 loop: CSVGQNYNEQFF. CDR3 coding DNA: TGCAGCGTGGGACAGAATTACAATGAGCAGTTCTTC.

The chain carries TRBV9 and TRBJ2-5, with 12 bases fitting TRBD2. Germline CDR1 is SGDLS and CDR2 is YYNGEE. V was pared by 3 bases and J by 6 bases, with 9 bases of the junction left unmatched. This CDR3 has 16 residues. The CDR3: CASSATLAGGPKTQYF. In nucleotides, the CDR3 is TGTGCCAGCAGCGCCACTCTAGCGGGGGGGCCGAAGACCCAGTACTTC. The variable domain in full, with the rest retrieved from reference TRBV9 and TRBJ2-5, is DSGVTQTPKHLITATGQRVTLRCSPRSGDLSVYWYQQSLDQGLQFLIQYYNGEERAKGNILERFSAQQFPDLHSELNLSSLELGDSALYFCASSATLAGGPKTQYFGPGTRLLVL.

This rearrangement joins TRBV30 to TRBJ2-7; D is unresolved. Trimming shortened V by 5 bases and J by 11 bases, and 13 bases separated the two germline ends. Germline-derived CDR1 and CDR2 are GTSNPN and SVGIG (reference sequence). This CDR3 comprises 10 residues. The CDR3 nucleotides read TGTGCCTGGGGCCGTGCGGAAAAGTACTTC. This gives the protein CAWGRAEKYF.

The chain employs TRBV7-9 and TRBJ2-3; TRBD2 matches at 12 bases. V gave up 7 bases and J gave up 3 bases; unmatched junction bases: 8. CDR3 length: 16 residues. Germline V gene sequence: CDR1 SEHNR, CDR2 FQNEAQ (reference sequence). DNA for the CDR3: TGTGCCAGCACCTACAGACTAGCGGGAGCTACAGATACGCAGTATTTT. Protein product: CASTYRLAGATDTQYF.

This clone showed up just a few times. The V call is TRBV7-2, the J call TRBJ2-3; D remains unclear. V was pared by 1 base and J by 3 bases, with 8 bases between. Germline-derived CDR1 and CDR2 are SGHTA and FQGNSA. The CDR3 runs 14 residues. CDR3 loop: CASSLGGATDTQYF. CDR3 nucleotide sequence: TGTGCCAGCAGCTTAGGAGGCGCAACAGATACGCAGTATTTT.

This clone was found a few times. The CDR3 DNA follows: TGTGCCTGGGGACAGGGGGCTGGCTACACCTTC. Amino acids: CAWGQGAGYTF. This chain links TRBV30 with TRBJ1-2, with 11 bases identical to TRBD1. CDR1 is GTSNPN, CDR2 SVGIG, per germline (reference sequence). This CDR3 has 11 residues. V was pared by 5 bases and J by 7 bases, with 0 bases of the junction left unmatched.

The rearrangement uses TRBV5-1 and TRBJ1-1, with 7 bases that match TRBD1. V shed 0 bases, J shed 1 base, and the junction held 0 bases outside the gene matches. The germline V gene has CDR1 SGHRS and CDR2 YFSETQ. The CDR3 extends over 14 amino acids. CDR3: CASSLDRGNTEAFF. The CDR3 region has the DNA TGCGCCAGCAGCTTGGACAGGGGGAACACTGAAGCTTTCTTT. The full variable domain, in which reference TRBV5-1 and TRBJ1-1 provide the parts outside the CDR3, is KAGVTQTPRYLIKTRGQQVTLSCSPISGHRSVSWYQQTPGQGLQFLFEYFSETQRNKGNFPGRFSGRQFSNSRSEMNVSTLELGDSALYLCASSLDRGNTEAFFGQGTRLTVV.

The V gene is TRBV4-2, the J gene TRBJ2-1; perhaps TRBD1 as D (6 bases). The CDR3 is 18 residues long. Trimming pared 4 bases from V and 2 bases from J, leaving 21 bases between. Germline assignment: CDR1 LGHNA and CDR2 YNFKEQ. The CDR3 DNA reads TGTGCCAGCAGCCTGGGAGATATACAGGGAGACACCTACAATGAGCAGTTCTTC. Protein sequence: CASSLGDIQGDTYNEQFF.

The chain joins TRBV7-9 to TRBJ2-3; a weak D match, TRBD2 (5 bases). The CDR3 covers 13 residues. Germline V gene lookup returns CDR1 SEHNR and CDR2 FQNEAQ (reference sequence). V was shortened by 11 bases and J by 0 bases, with 12 bases between the two germline ends. The chain's CDR3 is CAPGEQSTDTQYF. For the CDR3, the DNA is TGTGCCCCCGGGGAACAGAGCACAGATACGCAGTATTTT.

This clone was picked up a small number of times. The sample holds other DNA sequences that translate to the same CDR3. The chain is built from TRBV7-7 and TRBJ2-7; D remains unclear. Trimming left V 0 bases short and J 1 base short, with 4 bases between. Germline CDR1 is SSHAT and CDR2 is FNYEAQ (reference sequence). This CDR3 has 13 amino acids. In DNA form, the CDR3 reads TGTGCCAGCAGCTTAGCGGGATCCTACGAGCAGTACTTC. Translating gives CASSLAGSYEQYF.

The chain employs TRBV10-2 and TRBJ1-3, with D maybe TRBD1 (5 bases). This CDR3 comprises 11 residues. Germline V CDR1 and CDR2: WSHSY, SAAADI. V lost 6 bases, J lost 9 bases, and 9 bases lay in between. CDR3 protein: CASSPGGTIYF. The CDR3 DNA is TGCGCCAGCAGCCCTGGGGGCACCATATATTTT.

This clone came up many times. This rearrangement joins TRBV25-1 to TRBJ2-7; 12 bases are a match to TRBD1. The CDR3 spans 14 residues. The junction had 6 bases not matched to a gene; V was cut back by 5 bases and J by 7 bases. Germline assignment: CDR1 MGHDK and CDR2 SYGVNS. CDR3 sequence (DNA): TGTGCCAGCAGTAAGGGACAGGGGGCGAATGAGCAGTACTTC. It codes for CASSKGQGANEQYF.